The 16 T cell receptor beta chains listed next were all sequenced from one sample in a study of blood T cell repertoires in COVID-19. Sequencing was performed with immunoSEQ multiplex PCR; in TCRdb, only in-frame clones are kept and a portion is missing. The profile shows some 250,000 clones, about 70% of them singletons. Sequencing was done on a sample of peripheral blood. These receptors were taken from a woman older than 75 with acute or convalescent COVID-19.

The chain employs TRBV12-3 or TRBV12-4 and TRBJ1-1; D gene ambiguous. This CDR3 has 12 residues. With 3 bases removed from V and 7 bases from J, the gap between germline ends came to 9 bases. The CDR3 region has the DNA TGTGCCAGCAGTTTTGGGCTGTTTGAAGCTTTCTTT. Amino acid sequence: CASSFGLFEAFF.

The chain uses TRBV6-1 and TRBJ2-7; D gene uncertain. Trimming pared 0 bases from V and 2 bases from J, leaving 14 bases between. Germline CDR1 is MNHNS and CDR2 is SASEGT. The CDR3 covers 16 residues. CDR3 loop: CASSEAVRRQAYEQYF. The CDR3 coding sequence is TGTGCCAGCAGTGAAGCGGTACGCAGGCAAGCCTACGAGCAGTACTTC.

This chain joins TRBV7-9 and TRBJ2-7, with D perhaps TRBD1 (5 bases). The CDR3 length is 14 residues. Germline V gene sequence: CDR1 SEHNR, CDR2 FQNEAQ (reference sequence). The V end lost 4 bases, the J end lost 1 base, and 11 bases lay between the germline ends. CDR3 sequence reads: CASSSMTASYEQYF. Here the CDR3 DNA reads TGTGCCAGCAGCTCGATGACAGCATCCTACGAGCAGTACTTC. The full variable domain, with the rest looked up from reference TRBV7-9 and TRBJ2-7, is DTGVSQNPRHKITKRGQNVTFRCDPISEHNRLYWYRQTLGQGPEFLTYFQNEAQLEKSRLLSDRFSAERPKGSFSTLEIQRTEQGDSAMYLCASSSMTASYEQYFGPGTRLTVT.

The V gene is TRBV18, the J gene TRBJ2-2; no clear D gene. In germline, CDR1 is KGHSH, CDR2 LQKENI. The CDR3 extends over 14 amino acids. The V gene lost 3 bases and the J gene lost 0 bases, with 5 bases spanning the gap. The DNA of the CDR3 is TGTGCCAGCTCACCCGGTTCGAACACCGGGGAGCTGTTTTTT. It is translated as CASSPGSNTGELFF.

This rearrangement joins TRBV19 to TRBJ1-5; 7 nucleotides agree with TRBD1. The CDR3 contains 14 residues. Germline-derived CDR1 and CDR2 are LNHDA and SQIVND (reference sequence). The V segment lost 3 bases and the J segment 4 bases; nucleotides outside the gene matches: 3. The CDR3 region is CASSMTRGNQPQHF. The DNA for the CDR3 is TGTGCCAGTAGTATGACCAGGGGGAATCAGCCCCAGCATTTT.

The J gene is TRBJ1-1, the V gene TRBV9; possible D gene TRBD1, 6 bases. The CDR3 totals 15 residues. V dropped 3 bases and J dropped 1 base, with 13 bases sitting between them. Germline V lookup: CDR1 SGDLS, CDR2 YYNGEE. The CDR3 DNA is TGTGCCAGCAGCGCCCAACCGACAGGGAACACTGAAGCTTTCTTT. Amino acids: CASSAQPTGNTEAFF.

This chain connects TRBV7-9 to TRBJ2-7; D not resolved. Trimming cost V 2 bases and J 3 bases, with 8 bases left between them. CDR3 length: 13 amino acids. In germline, CDR1 is SEHNR, CDR2 FQNEAQ (reference sequence). The CDR3 loop is CASSLFTSYEQYF. The CDR3, as DNA: TGTGCCAGCAGCTTATTTACGAGCTACGAGCAGTACTTC.

The V gene is TRBV9, the J gene TRBJ2-2; 8 nucleotides align to TRBD2. This CDR3 is 15 amino acids long. After removal of 4 bases from V and 6 bases from J, the junction contained 8 bases not matched to a gene. Per the germline V gene, CDR1 is SGDLS and CDR2 is YYNGEE. CDR3 in amino acids: CASSHSGTSAGELFF. The DNA for the CDR3 is TGTGCCAGCAGCCACTCCGGGACTAGTGCCGGGGAGCTGTTTTTT.

This clone was recorded once. The V and J genes are TRBV2 and TRBJ2-4, with D possibly TRBD2 on 6 matching bases. V lost 8 bases, J lost 0 bases, and 8 bases lay in between. The CDR3 has 13 residues. Per the germline V gene, CDR1 is SNHLY and CDR2 is FYNNEI. The chain's CDR3 is CASEGGAKNIQYF. The CDR3 region has the DNA TGTGCCAGCGAGGGAGGAGCCAAAAACATTCAGTACTTC.

This chain links TRBV6-6 with TRBJ1-1; TRBD1 matches 8 bases. CDR1 is MNHNY and CDR2 is SVGAGI in the germline V gene (reference sequence). With V trimmed by 6 bases and J by 1 base, 4 bases remained unmatched. The CDR3 consists of 14 residues. CDR3 in amino acids: CASSPTGENTEAFF. Here the CDR3 DNA reads TGTGCCAGCAGCCCGACAGGGGAGAACACTGAAGCTTTCTTT.

This clone was seen a handful of times. The J gene is TRBJ2-6, the V gene TRBV14; the match to TRBD1 covers 7 bases. After removal of 8 bases from V and 0 bases from J, the junction contained 10 bases not matched to a gene. This CDR3 has 17 residues. Germline V gene lookup returns CDR1 SGHDN and CDR2 FVKESK. Here the CDR3 reads CASGTQGLGSGANVLTF. The CDR3 DNA sequence: TGTGCCAGCGGGACACAGGGGTTAGGCTCTGGGGCCAACGTCCTGACTTTC.

There are a few counts of this clone. V gene TRBV3-1 (or the pseudogene TRBV3-2) combines with J gene TRBJ1-1, with 7 bases that match TRBD1. V shed 3 bases and J 5 bases; nucleotides not matched to a gene: 9. CDR3 length equals 15 residues. Germline V CDR1 and CDR2: LGHDT, YNNKEL (reference sequence). CDR3 sequence: CASSQQGDVLTEAFF. In nucleotides, the CDR3 is TGTGCCAGCAGCCAGCAGGGGGATGTTTTGACTGAAGCTTTCTTT.

The chain employs TRBV20-1 and TRBJ1-2; D may be TRBD1 (5 bases). The CDR3 sequence is 10 residues long. The germline CDR1 and CDR2 sequences are DFQATT and SNEGSKA (reference sequence). Between the trimmed V and J ends, which lost 4 bases and 8 bases, there was a span of 8 bases. The CDR3 coding sequence is TGCAGTGCTACAGGGATGGGCTACACCTTC. Residues: CSATGMGYTF.

This sequence joins TRBV12-3 or TRBV12-4 and TRBJ1-2, with 8 nucleotides matching TRBD1. After removal of 3 bases from V and 8 bases from J, the junction contained 2 bases not matched to a gene. The CDR3 covers 12 residues. This chain's CDR3 is CASSLTGVGYTF. In DNA form, the CDR3 reads TGTGCCAGCAGTTTGACAGGGGTAGGCTACACCTTC.

This rearrangement joins TRBV2 to TRBJ2-7; 7 positions agree with TRBD1. The CDR3 contains 15 residues. V dropped 5 bases and J dropped 0; count of bases not matched to a gene: 7. Germline V gives CDR1 SNHLY, CDR2 FYNNEI. This chain's CDR3 is CASSIGNRGSYEQYF. The CDR3 bases are TGTGCCAGCAGTATTGGTAACAGGGGCTCCTACGAGCAGTACTTC.

The chain joins TRBV27 to TRBJ2-1, with 9 bases identical to TRBD2. The length of the CDR3 is 13 residues. V was clipped by 8 bases and J by 14 bases; unmatched bases: 13. CDR1 and CDR2 from the germline V gene are MNHEY and SMNVEV (reference sequence). DNA of the CDR3: TGTGCCAGCCGACGAACCGGGACTAGCAGGGAGTTCTTC. Its protein product is CASRRTGTSREFF.